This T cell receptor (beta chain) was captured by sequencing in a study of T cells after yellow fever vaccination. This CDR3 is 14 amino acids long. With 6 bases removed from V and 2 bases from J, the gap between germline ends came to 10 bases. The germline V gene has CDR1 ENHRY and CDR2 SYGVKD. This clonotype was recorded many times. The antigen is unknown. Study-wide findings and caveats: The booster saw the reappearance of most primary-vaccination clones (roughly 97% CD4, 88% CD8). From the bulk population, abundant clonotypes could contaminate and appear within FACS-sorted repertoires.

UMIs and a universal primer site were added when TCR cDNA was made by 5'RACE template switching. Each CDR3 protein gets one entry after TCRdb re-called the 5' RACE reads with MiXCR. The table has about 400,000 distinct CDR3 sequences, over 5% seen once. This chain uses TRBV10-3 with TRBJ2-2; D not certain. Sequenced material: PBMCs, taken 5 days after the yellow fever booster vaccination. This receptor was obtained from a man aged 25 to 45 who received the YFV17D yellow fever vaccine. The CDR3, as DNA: TGTGCCATCAGAACGACACTAAACACCGGGGAGCTGTTTTTT. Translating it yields CAIRTTLNTGELFF.